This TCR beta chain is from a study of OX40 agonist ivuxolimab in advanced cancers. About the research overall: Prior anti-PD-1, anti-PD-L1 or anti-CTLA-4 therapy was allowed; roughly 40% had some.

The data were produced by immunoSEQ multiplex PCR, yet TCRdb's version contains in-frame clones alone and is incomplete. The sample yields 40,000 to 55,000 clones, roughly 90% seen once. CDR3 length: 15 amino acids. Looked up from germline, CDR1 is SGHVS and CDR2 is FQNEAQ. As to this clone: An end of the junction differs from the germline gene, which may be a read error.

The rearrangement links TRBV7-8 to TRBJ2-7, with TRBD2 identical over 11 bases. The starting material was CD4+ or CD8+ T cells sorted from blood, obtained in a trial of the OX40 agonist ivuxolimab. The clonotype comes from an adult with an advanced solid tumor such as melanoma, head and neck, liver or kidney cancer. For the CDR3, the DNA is TGTGCCAGCAGCCTAGCGGGGGGTTACTCCTACGAGCAGTACTTC. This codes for CASSLAGGYSYEQYF.